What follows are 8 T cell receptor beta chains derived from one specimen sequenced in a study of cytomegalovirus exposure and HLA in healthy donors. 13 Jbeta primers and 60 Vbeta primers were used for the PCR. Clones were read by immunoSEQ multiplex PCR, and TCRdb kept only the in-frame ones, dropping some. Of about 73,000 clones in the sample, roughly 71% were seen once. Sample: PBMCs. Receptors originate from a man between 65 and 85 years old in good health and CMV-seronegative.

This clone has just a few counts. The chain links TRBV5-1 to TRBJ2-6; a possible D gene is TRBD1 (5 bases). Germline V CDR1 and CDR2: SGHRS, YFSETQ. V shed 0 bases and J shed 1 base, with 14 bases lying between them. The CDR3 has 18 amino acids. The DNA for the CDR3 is TGCGCCAGCAGCTTGGCGGCAGGGTGGGAATCTGGGGCCAACGTCCTGACTTTC. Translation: CASSLAAGWESGANVLTF.

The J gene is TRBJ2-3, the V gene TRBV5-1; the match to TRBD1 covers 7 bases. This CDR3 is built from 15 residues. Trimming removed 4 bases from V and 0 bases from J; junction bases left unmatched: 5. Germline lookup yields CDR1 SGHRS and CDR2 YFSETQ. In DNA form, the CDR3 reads TGCGCCAGCAGCGTCGGGGACAGTAGCACAGATACGCAGTATTTT. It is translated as CASSVGDSSTDTQYF.

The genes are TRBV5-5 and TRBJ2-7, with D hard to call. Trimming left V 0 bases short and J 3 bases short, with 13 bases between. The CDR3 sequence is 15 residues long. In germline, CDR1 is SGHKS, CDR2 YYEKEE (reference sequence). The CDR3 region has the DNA TGTGCCAGCAGCTTGGGCCCGGAGCCTTTCTACGAGCAGTACTTC. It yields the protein CASSLGPEPFYEQYF.

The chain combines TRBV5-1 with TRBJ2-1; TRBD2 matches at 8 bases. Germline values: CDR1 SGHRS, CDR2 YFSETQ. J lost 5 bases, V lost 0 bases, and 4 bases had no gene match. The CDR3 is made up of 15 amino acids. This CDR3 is CASSLDRGGNNEQFF. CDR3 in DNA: TGCGCCAGCAGCTTGGATCGGGGGGGAAACAATGAGCAGTTCTTC.

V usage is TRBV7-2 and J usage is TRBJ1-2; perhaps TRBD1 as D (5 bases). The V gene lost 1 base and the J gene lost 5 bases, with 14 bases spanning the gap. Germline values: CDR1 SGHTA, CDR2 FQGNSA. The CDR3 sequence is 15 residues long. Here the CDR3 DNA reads TGTGCCAGCAGCTTAGTTTATACAGGCGAGTATGGCTACACCTTC. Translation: CASSLVYTGEYGYTF.

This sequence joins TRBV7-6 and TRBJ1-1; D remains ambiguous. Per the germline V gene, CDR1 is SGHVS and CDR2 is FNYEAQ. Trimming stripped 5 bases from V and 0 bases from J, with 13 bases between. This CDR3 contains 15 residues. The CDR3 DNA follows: TGTGCCAGCAGCGAAAACCAGGTTTTGAACACTGAAGCTTTCTTT. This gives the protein CASSENQVLNTEAFF.

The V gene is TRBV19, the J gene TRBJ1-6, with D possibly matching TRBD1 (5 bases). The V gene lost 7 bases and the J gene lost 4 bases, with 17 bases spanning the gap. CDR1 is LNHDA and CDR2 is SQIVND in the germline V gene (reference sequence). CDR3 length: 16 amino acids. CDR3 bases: TGTGCCAGTACCTTCGCGGGGGACGCTTATAATTCACCCCTCCACTTT. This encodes CASTFAGDAYNSPLHF.

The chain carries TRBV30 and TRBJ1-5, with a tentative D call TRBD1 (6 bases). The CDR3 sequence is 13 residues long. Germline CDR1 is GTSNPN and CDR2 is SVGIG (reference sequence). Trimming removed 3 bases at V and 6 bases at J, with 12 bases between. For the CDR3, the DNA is TGTGCCTGGAGGGGACATCGAGGTCAGCCCCAGCATTTT. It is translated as CAWRGHRGQPQHF.